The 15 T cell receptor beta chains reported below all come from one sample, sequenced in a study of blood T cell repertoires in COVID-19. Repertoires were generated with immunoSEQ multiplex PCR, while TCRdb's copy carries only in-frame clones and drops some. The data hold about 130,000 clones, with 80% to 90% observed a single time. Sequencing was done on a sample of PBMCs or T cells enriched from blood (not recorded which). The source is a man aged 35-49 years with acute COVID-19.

The CDR3 region has the DNA TGTGCCGCATCCCGCCGGGGGGGGTACAATGAGCAGTTCTTC. This sequence encodes CAASRRGGYNEQFF. The chain combines TRBV27 with TRBJ2-1; 8 bases are shared with TRBD2. The CDR3 runs to 14 residues. Germline V CDR1 and CDR2: MNHEY, SMNVEV (reference sequence). After removal of 11 bases from V and 4 bases from J, the junction contained 10 bases not matched to a gene.

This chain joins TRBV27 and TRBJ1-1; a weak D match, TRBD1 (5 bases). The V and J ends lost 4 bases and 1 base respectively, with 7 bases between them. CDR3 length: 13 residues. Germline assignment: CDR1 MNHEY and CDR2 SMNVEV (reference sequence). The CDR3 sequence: CASSWDSNTEAFF. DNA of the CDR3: TGTGCCAGCAGTTGGGACTCGAACACTGAAGCTTTCTTT.

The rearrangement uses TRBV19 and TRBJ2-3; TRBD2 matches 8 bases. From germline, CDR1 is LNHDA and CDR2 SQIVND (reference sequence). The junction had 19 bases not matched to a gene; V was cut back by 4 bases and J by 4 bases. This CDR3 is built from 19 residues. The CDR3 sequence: CASSRKVLERGGRADTQYF. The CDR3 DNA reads TGTGCCAGTAGTAGGAAGGTACTTGAACGGGGGGGCCGCGCAGATACGCAGTATTTT. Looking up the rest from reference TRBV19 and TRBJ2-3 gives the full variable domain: DGGITQSPKYLFRKEGQNVTLSCEQNLNHDAMYWYRQDPGQGLRLIYYSQIVNDFQKGDIAEGYSVSREKKESFPLTVTSAQKNPTAFYLCASSRKVLERGGRADTQYFGPGTRLTVL.

CDR3 region: CARARRTTSYEQYF. CDR3 sequence (DNA): TGTGCCAGGGCCCGCCGGACAACATCCTACGAGCAGTACTTC. This rearrangement joins TRBV21-1 to TRBJ2-7; the table's D call, TRBD1, has no DNA check behind it. TRBV21-1 is recorded as a pseudogene. The CDR3 sequence is 14 residues long.

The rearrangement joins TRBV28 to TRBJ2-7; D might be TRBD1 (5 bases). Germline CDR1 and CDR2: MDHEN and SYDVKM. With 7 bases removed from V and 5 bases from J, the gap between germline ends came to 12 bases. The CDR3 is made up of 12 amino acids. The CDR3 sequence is CASNRNSNEQYF. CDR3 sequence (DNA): TGTGCCAGCAACAGGAATTCTAACGAGCAGTACTTC.

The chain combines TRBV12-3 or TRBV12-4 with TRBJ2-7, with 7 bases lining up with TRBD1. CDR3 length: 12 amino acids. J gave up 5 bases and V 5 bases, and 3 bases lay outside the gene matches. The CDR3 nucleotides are TGTGCCAGCAGTAGACAGGGCCACGAGCAGTACTTC. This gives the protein CASSRQGHEQYF.

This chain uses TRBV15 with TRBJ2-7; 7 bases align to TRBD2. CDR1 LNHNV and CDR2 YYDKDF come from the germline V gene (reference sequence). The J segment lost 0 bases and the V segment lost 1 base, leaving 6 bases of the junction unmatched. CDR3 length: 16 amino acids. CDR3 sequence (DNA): TGTGCCACCAGCAGAGGCGGGGGACTCGTCTCCTACGAGCAGTACTTC. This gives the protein CATSRGGGLVSYEQYF.

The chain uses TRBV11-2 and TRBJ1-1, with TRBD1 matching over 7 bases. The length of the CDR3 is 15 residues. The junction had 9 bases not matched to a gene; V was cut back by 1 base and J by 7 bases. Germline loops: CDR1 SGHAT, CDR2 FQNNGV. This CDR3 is CASSLVYAGQLEAFF. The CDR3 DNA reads TGTGCCAGCAGCTTAGTGTACGCGGGACAGCTTGAAGCTTTCTTT. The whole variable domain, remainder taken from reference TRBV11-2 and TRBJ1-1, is EAGVAQSPRYKIIEKRQSVAFWCNPISGHATLYWYQQILGQGPKLLIQFQNNGVVDDSQLPKDRFSAERLKGVDSTLKIQPAKLEDSAVYLCASSLVYAGQLEAFFGQGTRLTVV.

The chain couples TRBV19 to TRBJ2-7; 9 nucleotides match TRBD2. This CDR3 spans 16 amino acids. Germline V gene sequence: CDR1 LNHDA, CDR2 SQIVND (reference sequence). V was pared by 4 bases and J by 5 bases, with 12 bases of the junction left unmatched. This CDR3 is CASSKASGTVGNEQYF. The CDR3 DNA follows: TGTGCCAGTAGTAAGGCTAGCGGGACGGTTGGGAACGAGCAGTACTTC. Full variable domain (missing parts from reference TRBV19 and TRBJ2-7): DGGITQSPKYLFRKEGQNVTLSCEQNLNHDAMYWYRQDPGQGLRLIYYSQIVNDFQKGDIAEGYSVSREKKESFPLTVTSAQKNPTAFYLCASSKASGTVGNEQYFGPGTRLTVT.

This CDR3 reads CASSPADGTGSYEQYF. The CDR3 region has the DNA TGTGCCAGCAGTCCCGCGGATGGGACAGGGTCCTACGAGCAGTACTTC. V gene TRBV28 combines with J gene TRBJ2-7; 9 positions match TRBD1. This CDR3 is 16 amino acids long. V shed 5 bases, J shed 1 base, and the junction held 9 bases outside the gene matches. Germline CDR1 is MDHEN and CDR2 is SYDVKM.

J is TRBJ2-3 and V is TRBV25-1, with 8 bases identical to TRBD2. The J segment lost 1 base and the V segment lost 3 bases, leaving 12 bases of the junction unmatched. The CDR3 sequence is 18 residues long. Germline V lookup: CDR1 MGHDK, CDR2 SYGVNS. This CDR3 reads CASSDQRGNVDGTDTQYF. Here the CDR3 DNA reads TGTGCCAGCAGTGACCAGCGGGGGAACGTCGATGGCACAGATACGCAGTATTTT.

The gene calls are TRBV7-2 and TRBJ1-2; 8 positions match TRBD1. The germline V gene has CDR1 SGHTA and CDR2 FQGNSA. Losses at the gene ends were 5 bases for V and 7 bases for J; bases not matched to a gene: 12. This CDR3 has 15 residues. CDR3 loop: CASSQTDRGFGGYTF. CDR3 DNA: TGTGCCAGCAGCCAAACCGACAGGGGATTTGGTGGCTACACCTTC.

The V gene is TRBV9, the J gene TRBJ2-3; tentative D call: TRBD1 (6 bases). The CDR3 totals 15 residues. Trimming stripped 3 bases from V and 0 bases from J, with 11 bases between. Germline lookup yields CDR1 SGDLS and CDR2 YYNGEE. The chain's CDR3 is CASSAHRVSTDTQYF. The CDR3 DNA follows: TGTGCCAGCAGCGCCCACAGGGTCAGCACAGATACGCAGTATTTT.

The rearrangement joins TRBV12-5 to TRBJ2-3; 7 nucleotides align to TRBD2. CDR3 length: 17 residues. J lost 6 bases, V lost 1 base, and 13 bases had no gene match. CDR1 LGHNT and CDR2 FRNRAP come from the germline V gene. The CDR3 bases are TGTGCTAGTGGTTTGGGTCTCGGCGGGAGTGAGTCGGATACGCAGTATTTT. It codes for CASGLGLGGSESDTQYF.

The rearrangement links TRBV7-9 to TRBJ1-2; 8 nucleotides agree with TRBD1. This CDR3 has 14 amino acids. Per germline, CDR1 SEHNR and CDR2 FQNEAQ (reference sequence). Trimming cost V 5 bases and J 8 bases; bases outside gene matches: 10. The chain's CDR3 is CASSSWTGQGGYTF. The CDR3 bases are TGTGCCAGCAGCAGTTGGACAGGGCAAGGGGGCTACACCTTC.